The clone carrying this T cell receptor (beta chain) was seen a handful of times. The target antigen is unknown. Using a J-beta primer mix together with a sample-barcoded 5' primer, a second PCR was run for roughly 7 to 11 cycles. Every cDNA molecule carried a tag from a template-switch adaptor bearing 12 random nucleotides. Via MiXCR, TCRdb re-called the 5' RACE reads, giving one row per CDR3 protein. The profile shows about 680,000 distinct CDR3 sequences, more than 40% of them singletons. The data are from a study of blood T cells in healthy people across ages. Study-level background: Capture via template switching afforded approximately one barcoded beta molecule per two T cells. Regarding the study as a whole: CMV status of donors was not determined, possibly confounding expanded clonotype changes. It was the long-lived donors that had more naive CD4+ cells and higher diversity than aged donors.

The sequenced material came from blood. The sequence was collected from a woman in her fifties or sixties in good health.

Here the CDR3 DNA reads TGTGCCACCGCTCGAGGGCGATACAATGAGCAGTTCTTC. As protein: CATARGRYNEQFF. This chain links TRBV28 with TRBJ2-1, with a weak D call TRBD2 (5 bases). The CDR3 runs to 13 residues. Trimming took 10 bases from V and 4 from J, leaving 14 bases between them. Germline assignment: CDR1 MDHEN and CDR2 SYDVKM.